Listed below are T cell receptor beta chains from one sample, sequenced in a study of beta chain features in type 1 diabetes. Assay: immunoSEQ multiplex PCR; the TCRdb copy retains only in-frame clones and omits some. Here the sample spans over 650,000 clones, 11% to 15% being singletons. Sequencing input: naive CD4+ T cells from blood. These receptors were taken from a man aged 18 to 30 with type 1 diabetes. The CDR3 runs from the conserved cysteine through the conserved F or W. The D gene is left open where the match is weak. Clone size is not always given. Where it is, it says once, few, many or a class for expanded clones.

v_call: TRBV29-1; d_call: NA; clone_size: NA; j_call: TRBJ2-1; cdr3_nt: TGCAGCGTTGATGCGCCCTTCTCCTACAATGAGCAGTTCTTC; cdr3_aa: CSVDAPFSYNEQFF
v_call: TRBV28; d_call: NA; clone_size: NA; j_call: TRBJ2-7; cdr3_nt: TGTGCCAGCAGTACGCTTGGGGCCGAGCAGTACTTC; cdr3_aa: CASSTLGAEQYF
v_call: TRBV30; d_call: TRBD2; clone_size: NA; j_call: TRBJ2-1; cdr3_nt: TGTGCCTGGAGTGGCGGAGTAGGTACAAGCGGGAGGGCCACCTACAATGAGCAGTTCTTC; cdr3_aa: CAWSGGVGTSGRATYNEQFF
v_call: TRBV6-6; d_call: NA; clone_size: NA; j_call: TRBJ2-1; cdr3_nt: TGTGCCAGCAGCCCACAGACAGGCTACAATGAGCAGTTCTTC; cdr3_aa: CASSPQTGYNEQFF
v_call: TRBV6-5; d_call: TRBD1; clone_size: NA; j_call: TRBJ2-3; cdr3_nt: TGTGCCAGCAGTTCACGACAGGGGGGAACAGATACGCAGTATTTT; cdr3_aa: CASSSRQGGTDTQYF
v_call: TRBV30; d_call: NA; clone_size: NA; j_call: TRBJ2-3; cdr3_nt: TGTGCCTCCACGTTTTCGGCAGTATTACTGTCAGATACGCAGTATTTT; cdr3_aa: CASTFSAVLLSDTQYF
v_call: TRBV27; d_call: TRBD2; clone_size: few; j_call: TRBJ2-5; cdr3_nt: TGTGCCAGCAGTCTCCGGGGTAGCGGGAGAAGGTGGGAGACCCAGTACTTC; cdr3_aa: CASSLRGSGRRWETQYF
v_call: TRBV29-1; d_call: TRBD2; clone_size: few; j_call: TRBJ2-5; cdr3_nt: TGCAGCACTCGGGACTATTGGGGGACCCAGTACTTC; cdr3_aa: CSTRDYWGTQYF
v_call: TRBV10-3; d_call: NA; clone_size: few; j_call: TRBJ2-7; cdr3_nt: TGTGCCATCAGTGATACGACAGGACCCTACGAGCAGTACTTC; cdr3_aa: CAISDTTGPYEQYF
v_call: TRBV4-1; d_call: TRBD2; clone_size: few; j_call: TRBJ2-7; cdr3_nt: TGCGCCAGCAGCCAAAAACAACCGGGACTAGGTTCCTACGAGCAGTACTTC; cdr3_aa: CASSQKQPGLGSYEQYF
v_call: TRBV7-2; d_call: TRBD2; clone_size: NA; j_call: TRBJ2-5; cdr3_nt: TGTGCCAGCAGCTTAGAAGGGGGGACTAGTATGCAGACCCAGTACTTC; cdr3_aa: CASSLEGGTSMQTQYF
v_call: TRBV30; d_call: TRBD2; clone_size: NA; j_call: TRBJ2-1; cdr3_nt: TGTGCCTGGAGTAAGGGACTAGCGGGAGTCGATGAGCAGTTCTTC; cdr3_aa: CAWSKGLAGVDEQFF
v_call: TRBV27; d_call: NA; clone_size: few; j_call: TRBJ2-2; cdr3_nt: TGTGCCAGCAGTTCGTCCCCCGGGACGGGGAACACCGGGGAGCTGTTTTTT; cdr3_aa: CASSSSPGTGNTGELFF
v_call: TRBV11-2; d_call: NA; clone_size: few; j_call: TRBJ1-3; cdr3_nt: TGTGCCAGCAGCCAGGCCACACGGACCGGAAACACCATATATTTT; cdr3_aa: CASSQATRTGNTIYF
v_call: TRBV9; d_call: NA; clone_size: NA; j_call: TRBJ1-3; cdr3_nt: TGTGCCAGCAGCGTAGACCCGGGGCTAAAATCTGGAAACACCATATATTTT; cdr3_aa: CASSVDPGLKSGNTIYF
v_call: TRBV28; d_call: TRBD2; clone_size: NA; j_call: TRBJ2-1; cdr3_nt: TGTGCCAGCAGTTTTGCCGCGGGAGGGCCTTTGGAGCAGTTCTTC; cdr3_aa: CASSFAAGGPLEQFF
v_call: TRBV2; d_call: NA; clone_size: NA; j_call: TRBJ2-6; cdr3_nt: TGTGCCAGCAGTCCCGGGACCTTCTCTGGGGCCAACGTCCTGACTTTC; cdr3_aa: CASSPGTFSGANVLTF
v_call: TRBV5-1; d_call: NA; clone_size: few; j_call: TRBJ2-1; cdr3_nt: TGCGCCAGCGGGAGCTCCTACAATGAGCAGTTCTTC; cdr3_aa: CASGSSYNEQFF
v_call: TRBV5-4; d_call: TRBD1; clone_size: few; j_call: TRBJ1-2; cdr3_nt: TGTGCCAGCAGCTTGGACAGGGGAAACTATGGCTACACCTTC; cdr3_aa: CASSLDRGNYGYTF
v_call: TRBV28; d_call: NA; clone_size: few; j_call: TRBJ1-5; cdr3_nt: TGTGCCAGCAGTTTAGAGGGACGAGGCAATCAGCCCCAGCATTTT; cdr3_aa: CASSLEGRGNQPQHF
v_call: TRBV23-1; d_call: TRBD2; clone_size: few; j_call: TRBJ2-2; cdr3_nt: TGCGCCAGCAGTCAGACGCGGACTAGCGGGGGAGAGGCCACCGGGGAGCTGTTTTTT; cdr3_aa: CASSQTRTSGGEATGELFF
v_call: TRBV6-5; d_call: NA; clone_size: NA; j_call: TRBJ2-5; cdr3_nt: TGTGCCAGCAGTGCCCCGGGCCGAGAGACCCAGTACTTC; cdr3_aa: CASSAPGRETQYF
v_call: TRBV7-6; d_call: NA; clone_size: few; j_call: TRBJ2-3; cdr3_nt: TGTGCCAGCAGCTTAAAGGGGCAAGATACGCAGTATTTT; cdr3_aa: CASSLKGQDTQYF
v_call: TRBV7-9; d_call: NA; clone_size: NA; j_call: TRBJ2-1; cdr3_nt: TGTGCCAGCAGCTTAGAACCCCCCAACTCCTACAATGAGCAGTTCTTC; cdr3_aa: CASSLEPPNSYNEQFF
v_call: TRBV7-2; d_call: TRBD1; clone_size: NA; j_call: TRBJ1-5; cdr3_nt: TGTGCCAGCAGCTTAGAGATCCTCCAGGGGGCGAATCAGCCCCAGCATTTT; cdr3_aa: CASSLEILQGANQPQHF
v_call: TRBV9; d_call: TRBD1; clone_size: NA; j_call: TRBJ2-1; cdr3_nt: TGTGCCAGCAGCGTAGGAGGGACAGGGGCGTGGAATGAGCAGTTCTTC; cdr3_aa: CASSVGGTGAWNEQFF
v_call: TRBV5-1; d_call: TRBD2; clone_size: NA; j_call: TRBJ2-5; cdr3_nt: TGCGCCAGCAGGCGTGGACTAGCGGGTAACCAAGAGACCCAGTACTTC; cdr3_aa: CASRRGLAGNQETQYF
v_call: TRBV2; d_call: TRBD2; clone_size: few; j_call: TRBJ2-3; cdr3_nt: TGTGCCAGCAGTGCTGGGACTAGGGTAGATACGCAGTATTTT; cdr3_aa: CASSAGTRVDTQYF
v_call: TRBV9; d_call: NA; clone_size: NA; j_call: TRBJ2-1; cdr3_nt: TGTGCCAGCAGCGCGATTCCGGGAGAAGAGTCAGGGCAGTTCTTC; cdr3_aa: CASSAIPGEESGQFF
v_call: TRBV6-6; d_call: TRBD2; clone_size: few; j_call: TRBJ2-1; cdr3_nt: TGTGCCAGCAGTTCCAGCGGGGGACGGCAGTTCTTC; cdr3_aa: CASSSSGGRQFF
v_call: TRBV6-6; d_call: NA; clone_size: NA; j_call: TRBJ1-1; cdr3_nt: TGTGCCAGCACGAGACAGCCCATGAACACTGAAGCTTTCTTT; cdr3_aa: CASTRQPMNTEAFF
v_call: TRBV29-1; d_call: TRBD2; clone_size: few; j_call: TRBJ2-1; cdr3_nt: TGCAGCGTTGGACATAACTCGGGGGGAATGGCCTACAATGAGCAGTTCTTC; cdr3_aa: CSVGHNSGGMAYNEQFF
v_call: TRBV19; d_call: NA; clone_size: NA; j_call: TRBJ1-1; cdr3_nt: TGTGCCAGCACCCCCCAGGGGAGGACTGAAGCTTTCTTT; cdr3_aa: CASTPQGRTEAFF
v_call: TRBV28; d_call: NA; clone_size: few; j_call: TRBJ1-5; cdr3_nt: TGTGCCAGCAGTCGAGCGAATAGCAATCAGCCCCAGCATTTT; cdr3_aa: CASSRANSNQPQHF
v_call: TRBV6-5; d_call: NA; clone_size: NA; j_call: TRBJ1-6; cdr3_nt: TGTGCCAGCAGTTACTCTGACTTACCTAGGGGTTCACCCCTCCACTTT; cdr3_aa: CASSYSDLPRGSPLHF
v_call: TRBV7-2; d_call: TRBD2; clone_size: NA; j_call: TRBJ2-1; cdr3_nt: TGTGCCAGCAGCTTAATGGGACTACCGAATGAGCAGTTCTTC; cdr3_aa: CASSLMGLPNEQFF
v_call: TRBV6-5; d_call: NA; clone_size: NA; j_call: TRBJ2-5; cdr3_nt: TGTGCCAGCAGTTACCGGGGGACAGACCCCGGGAAGTACTTC; cdr3_aa: CASSYRGTDPGKYF
v_call: TRBV5-1; d_call: TRBD1; clone_size: few; j_call: TRBJ2-1; cdr3_nt: TGCGCCAGCAGCTTGCAGTACAGGGGGCCGAGCTCCTACAATGAGCAGTTCTTC; cdr3_aa: CASSLQYRGPSSYNEQFF
v_call: TRBV7-9; d_call: NA; clone_size: NA; j_call: TRBJ2-7; cdr3_nt: TGTGCCAGCAGCTCCCGGGACGCAGGCGGCTACGAGCAGTACTTC; cdr3_aa: CASSSRDAGGYEQYF
v_call: TRBV7-2; d_call: NA; clone_size: few; j_call: TRBJ1-5; cdr3_nt: TGTGCCAGCAGCAAAAATCCCTTAGGGGCGGGGAGCAATCAGCCCCAGCATTTT; cdr3_aa: CASSKNPLGAGSNQPQHF
v_call: TRBV29-1; d_call: NA; clone_size: few; j_call: TRBJ2-3; cdr3_nt: TGCAGCGCCTACGGGGGAGATACGCAGTATTTT; cdr3_aa: CSAYGGDTQYF
v_call: TRBV14; d_call: NA; clone_size: NA; j_call: TRBJ1-4; cdr3_nt: TGTGCCAGCAGCCAAGATCAAGTGGAAAAACTGTTTTTT; cdr3_aa: CASSQDQVEKLFF
v_call: TRBV21-1; d_call: NA; clone_size: few; j_call: TRBJ2-6; cdr3_nt: TGTGCCAGCCGATCTTCAGGCTTCTCTGGGGCCAACGTCCTGACTTTC; cdr3_aa: CASRSSGFSGANVLTF
v_call: TRBV6-6; d_call: NA; clone_size: few; j_call: TRBJ2-1; cdr3_nt: TGTGCCAGCAGCCGGGACTTAAGAGACAATGAGCAGTTCTTC; cdr3_aa: CASSRDLRDNEQFF
v_call: TRBV7-9; d_call: NA; clone_size: few; j_call: TRBJ2-7; cdr3_nt: TGTGCCAGCAGCTTAGAGCTTTTCTACGAGCAGTACTTC; cdr3_aa: CASSLELFYEQYF
v_call: TRBV19; d_call: NA; clone_size: NA; j_call: TRBJ2-7; cdr3_nt: TGTGCCAGCAAGGGACAAGGAGTGGGGCACGAGCAGTACTTC; cdr3_aa: CASKGQGVGHEQYF
v_call: TRBV11-2; d_call: NA; clone_size: NA; j_call: TRBJ2-5; cdr3_nt: TGTGCCAGCAGCCAAACAGGGAAAGAGACCCAGTACTTC; cdr3_aa: CASSQTGKETQYF
v_call: TRBV28; d_call: NA; clone_size: few; j_call: TRBJ2-5; cdr3_nt: TGTGCCAGCAGTTTAGGCAGGGTCGAGACCCAGTACTTC; cdr3_aa: CASSLGRVETQYF
v_call: TRBV6-1; d_call: NA; clone_size: NA; j_call: TRBJ1-5; cdr3_nt: TGTGCCTCTCGGACAGCGAGCAATCAGCCCCAGCATTTT; cdr3_aa: CASRTASNQPQHF